This TCR beta chain appears in the sequencing data of a study of blood T cell repertoires in COVID-19. Across the whole study: The United States, Italy and Spain supplied acute and convalescent COVID-19 samples.

After removal of 1 base from V and 4 bases from J, the junction contained 8 bases not matched to a gene. CDR1 and CDR2 from the germline V gene are SGDLS and YYNGEE. CDR3 length: 16 residues. Original analysis: The authors estimated nucleated cell counts from reference gene primer amplification. Repertoires were generated with immunoSEQ multiplex PCR, while TCRdb's copy carries only in-frame clones and drops some. V and J calls and clone size are as listed in that table; D and trimming were resolved from the DNA. The table records over 75,000 clones, more than 60% of them present only once. Sequenced sample: peripheral blood. The clonotype was recovered from a man in his 70s with acute or convalescent COVID-19. The chain links TRBV9 to TRBJ2-3; 8 bases map to TRBD2. Here the CDR3 DNA reads TGTGCCAGCAGCGTAAGTGCGGGGGGTGACCCAGATACGCAGTATTTT. Encoded protein: CASSVSAGGDPDTQYF.